The 16 T cell receptor beta chains below come from one sample, sequenced in a study of technical replicates of blood from a few donors. Measured with immunoSEQ multiplex PCR; TCRdb has only the in-frame clones, and not every one. The sample lists about 81,000 clones; around 95% were seen once. The sequenced sample consisted of T cells isolated from PBMCs. These receptors were taken from a human donor in good health.

The chain recombines TRBV27 with TRBJ1-2; D is unresolved. This CDR3 is 15 amino acids long. Between the trimmed V and J ends, which lost 5 bases and 7 bases, there was a span of 20 bases. The V gene's germline CDR1 is MNHEY and CDR2 SMNVEV (reference sequence). The CDR3 here is CASSQLSPREGGYTF. CDR3 coding DNA: TGTGCCAGCAGTCAACTAAGTCCTAGGGAGGGTGGCTACACCTTC.

The gene calls are TRBV30 and TRBJ1-2; a possible D gene is TRBD1 (5 bases). Trimming removed 1 base at V and 3 bases at J, with 9 bases between. The length of the CDR3 is 13 residues. CDR1 and CDR2 (germline): GTSNPN, SVGIG (reference sequence). This chain's CDR3 is CAWSAGRDYGYTF. The CDR3 region has the DNA TGTGCCTGGAGTGCAGGGAGGGACTATGGCTACACCTTC.

The chain combines TRBV6-5 with TRBJ2-1, with D unclear. V lost 7 bases to trimming and J lost 5 bases, with 9 bases between them. The CDR3 is 12 residues long. Germline V lookup: CDR1 MNHEY, CDR2 SVGAGI. The CDR3 protein is CASTQFDNEQFF. CDR3 coding DNA: TGTGCCAGCACCCAGTTCGACAATGAGCAGTTCTTC.

This clone occurred once. This chain connects TRBV6-6 to TRBJ1-4; no definite D call. V gave up 2 bases and J gave up 8 bases, with 15 bases separating them. Germline V lookup: CDR1 MNHNY, CDR2 SVGAGI (reference sequence). This CDR3 region has 15 residues. CDR3 sequence reads: CASSYPEAGVEKLFF. The CDR3 DNA follows: TGTGCCAGCAGTTACCCAGAGGCCGGGGTAGAAAAACTGTTTTTT.

This clone was observed once. This sequence joins TRBV5-4 and TRBJ1-2; D is possibly TRBD1 (5 bases). CDR3 length: 15 residues. V was cut by 5 bases and J by 1 base, with 15 bases left in between. Germline V lookup: CDR1 SGHNT, CDR2 YYREEE (reference sequence). CDR3 nucleotides: TGTGCCAGCAGGCGGACGGGGGAGGGTAACTATGGCTACACCTTC. Translation gives CASRRTGEGNYGYTF.

The V gene is TRBV9, the J gene TRBJ2-3; D is unresolved. The V gene's germline CDR1 is SGDLS and CDR2 YYNGEE. With 1 base removed from V and 2 bases from J, the gap between germline ends came to 8 bases. The CDR3 covers 14 residues. CDR3 in amino acids: CASSVFQDTDTQYF. CDR3 sequence (DNA): TGTGCCAGCAGCGTATTTCAGGACACAGATACGCAGTATTTT.

The rearrangement links TRBV6-1 to TRBJ2-3, with 7 bases fitting TRBD2. Trimming removed 6 bases from V and 0 bases from J; junction bases left unmatched: 6. CDR3 length: 15 residues. Looked up from germline, CDR1 is MNHNS and CDR2 is SASEGT. The CDR3, as DNA: TGTGCCAGCAGCCTGACTAGCCGCAGCACAGATACGCAGTATTTT. It translates to CASSLTSRSTDTQYF.

This sequence joins TRBV27 and TRBJ2-7; TRBD2 aligns across 7 bases. The CDR3 extends over 15 amino acids. After removal of 3 bases from V and 3 bases from J, the junction contained 8 bases not matched to a gene. From germline, CDR1 is MNHEY and CDR2 SMNVEV (reference sequence). The CDR3 coding sequence is TGTGCCAGCAGTTTTGAGTCTAGCGGTCTCTACGAGCAGTACTTC. This encodes CASSFESSGLYEQYF.

The V gene is TRBV10-2, the J gene TRBJ2-7; the match to TRBD2 covers 13 bases. The CDR3 is made up of 18 amino acids. Germline assignment: CDR1 WSHSY and CDR2 SAAADI. The V and J ends lost 5 bases and 3 bases, in that order; junction bases with no gene match: 13. In DNA form, the CDR3 reads TGCGCCAGCAGTAGGACTAGCGGGAGAGCGGGTGTTTTCTACGAGCAGTACTTC. Translating it yields CASSRTSGRAGVFYEQYF.

This clone has a single count. The chain links TRBV28 to TRBJ2-5, with D perhaps TRBD2 (5 bases). Germline V gives CDR1 MDHEN, CDR2 SYDVKM. The CDR3 is 13 amino acids. Trimming took off 1 base at V and 3 bases at J, with 6 bases between the two ends. Written as DNA, the CDR3 is TGTGCCAGCAGTTTATACGGGAAAGAGACCCAGTACTTC. It codes for CASSLYGKETQYF. Variable domain in full (rest from reference TRBV28 and TRBJ2-5): DVKVTQSSRYLVKRTGEKVFLECVQDMDHENMFWYRQDPGLGLRLIYFSYDVKMKEKGDIPEGYSVSREKKERFSLILESASTNQTSMYLCASSLYGKETQYFGPGTRLLVL.

The table lists this clone with a count of one. The V gene is TRBV7-9, the J gene TRBJ1-5, with a possible D match to TRBD1 (5 bases). Trimming took 0 bases from V and 7 from J, leaving 13 bases between them. Germline loops: CDR1 SEHNR, CDR2 FQNEAQ (reference sequence). The CDR3 spans 15 residues. The CDR3 loop reads CASSLAEAGEQPQHF. The CDR3, as DNA: TGTGCCAGCAGCTTAGCGGAGGCGGGGGAACAGCCCCAGCATTTT. Full variable domain (outside the CDR3, taken from reference TRBV7-9 and TRBJ1-5): DTGVSQNPRHKITKRGQNVTFRCDPISEHNRLYWYRQTLGQGPEFLTYFQNEAQLEKSRLLSDRFSAERPKGSFSTLEIQRTEQGDSAMYLCASSLAEAGEQPQHFGDGTRLSIL.

A remark on this clone: The identical CDR3 is also encoded by other nucleotide sequences in the sample. The chain joins TRBV18 to TRBJ2-7; possibly TRBD1 for D (7 bases). The CDR3 runs 13 residues. V gave up 6 bases and J gave up 4 bases, with 13 bases separating them. The germline CDR1 and CDR2 sequences are KGHSH and LQKENI. CDR3: CASSRGQPYEQYF. The CDR3 DNA reads as TGTGCCAGCTCGCGGGGACAGCCTTACGAGCAGTACTTC.

The gene calls are TRBV5-5 and TRBJ2-7, with unresolved D. Germline V lookup: CDR1 SGHKS, CDR2 YYEKEE (reference sequence). There are 14 residues in the CDR3. Trimming took 3 bases from V and 2 from J, leaving 12 bases between them. For the CDR3, the DNA is TGTGCCAGCAGCTCTTATGCGGATACCTACGAGCAGTACTTC. Translating gives CASSSYADTYEQYF.

This clone is a singleton in its sample. The chain uses TRBV10-3 and TRBJ2-7; D is unclear. The CDR3 sequence is 14 residues long. With 3 bases removed from V and 5 bases from J, the gap between germline ends came to 14 bases. Germline values: CDR1 ENHRY, CDR2 SYGVKD. Here the CDR3 reads CAISESGSWDEQYF. CDR3 nucleotide sequence: TGTGCCATCAGTGAATCCGGGTCATGGGACGAGCAGTACTTC.

This chain links TRBV5-4 with TRBJ2-3, with 8 bases fitting TRBD2. CDR1 and CDR2 from the germline V gene are SGHNT and YYREEE (reference sequence). The CDR3 covers 16 residues. Losses at the gene ends were 1 base for V and 6 bases for J; bases not matched to a gene: 10. DNA of the CDR3: TGTGCCAGCAGCTTGAATTCGTTGCGGGAGGTGGATACGCAGTATTTT. This encodes CASSLNSLREVDTQYF.

The chain couples TRBV11-2 to TRBJ2-7; 10 bases line up with TRBD2. The V gene's germline CDR1 is SGHAT and CDR2 FQNNGV. J lost 2 bases, V lost 6 bases, and 4 bases had no gene match. The CDR3 has 14 amino acids. Here the CDR3 DNA reads TGTGCCAGCAGACGACTAGCGGGTCCCTACGAGCAGTACTTC. Protein sequence: CASRRLAGPYEQYF.